The 20 T cell receptor beta chains below were found in one sample sequenced in a study of control samples from healthy donors and cancer patients. The data were produced by immunoSEQ multiplex PCR, yet TCRdb's version contains in-frame clones alone and is incomplete. The sample yields 250,000 to 300,000 clones, roughly 80% seen once. Input material: PBMCs. Receptors originate from a woman aged 55-70 years with lung cancer.

The V call is TRBV5-4, the J call TRBJ2-7; D assignment may be TRBD1 or TRBD2 (5 bases each). Germline-derived CDR1 and CDR2 are SGHNT and YYREEE (reference sequence). Deletions cut 5 bases from V and 6 bases from J, with 12 bases between. There are 12 residues in the CDR3. The CDR3 reads CASSTGRSEQYF. The CDR3 DNA reads TGTGCCAGCAGTACGGGACGGAGCGAGCAGTACTTC.

The chain joins TRBV10-3 to TRBJ2-3; 9 bases are a match to TRBD2. From germline, CDR1 is ENHRY and CDR2 SYGVKD. The CDR3 is 17 residues long. V shed 0 bases, J shed 6 bases, and the junction held 10 bases outside the gene matches. The CDR3 spells CAISESLLAGVSDTQYF. The DNA of the CDR3 is TGTGCCATCAGTGAGTCGTTGTTAGCGGGAGTATCGGATACGCAGTATTTT.

The gene calls are TRBV11-2 and TRBJ2-7, with 7 nucleotides matching TRBD2. V lost 5 bases, J lost 2 bases, and 6 bases stayed unmatched. This CDR3 is built from 14 residues. The germline V gene encodes CDR1 SGHAT and CDR2 FQNNGV. CDR3 loop: CASSPDGGTYEQYF. Here the CDR3 DNA reads TGTGCCAGCAGCCCTGACGGGGGGACCTACGAGCAGTACTTC.

In this sample, this clone turned up a few times. The chain combines TRBV5-1 with TRBJ1-6; 9 nucleotides align to TRBD1. CDR1 and CDR2 from the germline V gene are SGHRS and YFSETQ. The junction had 3 bases not matched to a gene; V was cut back by 4 bases and J by 1 base. The CDR3 totals 16 residues. The CDR3 is CASSAQGASYNSPLHF. The CDR3 DNA sequence: TGCGCCAGCAGCGCACAGGGGGCGTCCTATAATTCACCCCTCCACTTT.

Remarks on this clone: One end of the junction fails to match germline, which may point to a read error. CDR3 amino acids: CANSRQGYEQYF. In DNA form, the CDR3 reads TGTGCCAACAGCCGCCAGGGTTACGAGCAGTACTTC. The chain employs TRBV3-1 (or the pseudogene TRBV3-2) and TRBJ2-7; D is perhaps TRBD1 (5 bases). The CDR3 extends over 12 amino acids. CDR1 LGHDT and CDR2 YNNKEL come from the germline V gene (reference sequence).

The chain has TRBV3-1 (or the pseudogene TRBV3-2) and TRBJ2-5; no firm D call. Per germline, CDR1 LGHDT and CDR2 YNNKEL (reference sequence). CDR3 length: 12 amino acids. Between the trimmed V and J ends, which lost 3 bases and 2 bases, there was a span of 4 bases. The CDR3 sequence: CASSHHQETQYF. The CDR3 DNA follows: TGTGCCAGCAGCCACCATCAAGAGACCCAGTACTTC.

The chain is built from TRBV9 and TRBJ1-4; the D gene is possibly TRBD1 (5 bases). This CDR3 region has 15 residues. Germline CDR1 is SGDLS and CDR2 is YYNGEE. V lost 2 bases and J 4 bases, leaving 12 bases between the germline ends. CDR3 bases: TGTGCCAGCAGCGTTGCCGGGACGGATAATGAAAAACTGTTTTTT. The encoded protein is CASSVAGTDNEKLFF.

The chain has TRBV19 and TRBJ1-6; maybe TRBD1 (5 bases). Germline loops: CDR1 LNHDA, CDR2 SQIVND (reference sequence). V lost 5 bases and J 5 bases, leaving 13 bases between the germline ends. The CDR3 is 15 residues long. The CDR3 DNA is TGTGCCAGTAGTCAATCGGGACGCGATAATTCACCCCTCCACTTT. Its protein product is CASSQSGRDNSPLHF.

The rearrangement links TRBV18 to TRBJ2-1; D call uncertain. Looked up from germline, CDR1 is KGHSH and CDR2 is LQKENI. The CDR3 runs to 13 residues. V lost 3 bases and J 5 bases, leaving 8 bases between the germline ends. The CDR3 sequence is CASSPPANNEQFF. The CDR3 nucleotides read TGTGCCAGCTCACCCCCGGCAAACAATGAGCAGTTCTTC.

Details on this clone: This same CDR3 is encoded by further DNA sequences in the sample. The chain is built from TRBV3-1 (or the pseudogene TRBV3-2) and TRBJ1-2; D is uncertain. The CDR3 extends over 14 amino acids. V was pared by 4 bases and J by 2 bases, with 11 bases between. Germline-derived CDR1 and CDR2 are LGHDT and YNNKEL (reference sequence). CDR3 in amino acids: CASSPLTANYGYTF. The CDR3 bases are TGTGCCAGCAGCCCCCTTACAGCGAACTATGGCTACACCTTC.

The V call is TRBV7-9, the J call TRBJ1-2, with 9 bases that match TRBD1. V dropped 5 bases and J dropped 5; count of bases not matched to a gene: 12. This CDR3 comprises 16 residues. The V gene's germline CDR1 is SEHNR and CDR2 FQNEAQ (reference sequence). The CDR3 protein is CASSPRLDRGRYGYTF. DNA of the CDR3: TGTGCCAGCAGCCCGAGACTGGACAGGGGAAGGTATGGCTACACCTTC.

This chain connects TRBV28 to TRBJ1-3; D is unresolved. Germline V gene data show CDR1 as MDHEN and CDR2 as SYDVKM. Trimming took off 5 bases at V and 1 base at J, with 3 bases between the two ends. The CDR3 spans 12 residues. The CDR3 DNA follows: TGTGCCAGCAGTGGGTCTGGAAACACCATATATTTT. Its protein product is CASSGSGNTIYF.

The chain carries TRBV5-6 and TRBJ2-1; 7 nucleotides line up with TRBD2. This CDR3 region has 15 residues. With V trimmed by 0 bases and J by 3 bases, 3 bases remained unmatched. Germline loops: CDR1 SGHDT, CDR2 YYEEEE. CDR3 in amino acids: CASSLVLADYNEQFF. As DNA, the CDR3 is TGTGCCAGCAGCTTGGTTCTAGCGGACTACAATGAGCAGTTCTTC.

This chain connects TRBV9 to TRBJ1-2; D may be TRBD1 (5 bases). Trimming took off 3 bases at V and 6 bases at J, with 18 bases between the two ends. This CDR3 has 15 residues. CDR1 is SGDLS, CDR2 YYNGEE, per germline. The CDR3 DNA is TGTGCCAGCAGCGCAATTGGGGTGGGGGGTAATGGCTACACCTTC. Translation: CASSAIGVGGNGYTF. The complete variable domain, with remaining parts taken from reference TRBV9 and TRBJ1-2, reads DSGVTQTPKHLITATGQRVTLRCSPRSGDLSVYWYQQSLDQGLQFLIQYYNGEERAKGNILERFSAQQFPDLHSELNLSSLELGDSALYFCASSAIGVGGNGYTFGSGTRLTVV.

The genes are TRBV11-2 and TRBJ2-7, with D perhaps TRBD1 (5 bases). The CDR3 has 15 amino acids. The V end was cut by 1 base, the J end by 3 bases, with 13 bases between. In germline, CDR1 is SGHAT, CDR2 FQNNGV. The chain's CDR3 is CASSLAKDNLYEQYF. CDR3 bases: TGTGCCAGCAGCTTAGCAAAGGACAACCTCTACGAGCAGTACTTC.

This clone was picked up one time. The chain uses TRBV5-4 and TRBJ2-1; the D gene is possibly TRBD2 (5 bases). V was shortened by 0 bases and J by 4 bases, with 11 bases between the two germline ends. The CDR3 has 15 residues. Germline V gives CDR1 SGHNT, CDR2 YYREEE (reference sequence). The CDR3 spells CASSLDRSGYNEQFF. CDR3 sequence (DNA): TGTGCCAGCAGCTTGGACCGATCGGGGTACAATGAGCAGTTCTTC.

V usage is TRBV28 and J usage is TRBJ2-5, with 7 bases that match TRBD1. Germline V lookup: CDR1 MDHEN, CDR2 SYDVKM. The CDR3 is made up of 15 amino acids. V was clipped by 3 bases and J by 3 bases; unmatched bases: 7. DNA of the CDR3: TGTGCCAGCAGTTTGATAGGCGACAGGGAAGAGACCCAGTACTTC. The encoded protein is CASSLIGDREETQYF.

The V and J genes are TRBV4-1 and TRBJ1-5; weak D call: TRBD1 (6 bases). The ends were cut back, 0 bases at V and 6 bases at J, with 12 bases in the middle. CDR1 and CDR2 (germline): MGHRA, YSYEKL. This CDR3 region has 15 residues. CDR3 amino acids: CASSQDQGSGQPQHF. CDR3 in DNA: TGCGCCAGCAGCCAAGATCAGGGGTCGGGTCAGCCCCAGCATTTT.

This clone has a single count. The rearrangement links TRBV9 to TRBJ2-7; 9 bases map to TRBD2. This CDR3 has 16 residues. Germline assignment: CDR1 SGDLS and CDR2 YYNGEE. The V and J ends lost 4 bases and 4 bases, in that order; junction bases with no gene match: 12. The CDR3 reads CASSREVASGIYEQYF. DNA for the CDR3: TGTGCCAGCAGCCGGGAGGTGGCTAGCGGGATATACGAGCAGTACTTC. The entire variable domain, with the rest obtained from reference TRBV9 and TRBJ2-7, is as follows: DSGVTQTPKHLITATGQRVTLRCSPRSGDLSVYWYQQSLDQGLQFLIQYYNGEERAKGNILERFSAQQFPDLHSELNLSSLELGDSALYFCASSREVASGIYEQYFGPGTRLTVT.

The chain joins TRBV9 to TRBJ2-1; TRBD2 matches at 7 bases. CDR1 and CDR2 (germline): SGDLS, YYNGEE. Trimming cost V 2 bases and J 3 bases; bases outside gene matches: 2. This CDR3 has 14 amino acids. This chain's CDR3 is CASSVAGVYNEQFF. In DNA form, the CDR3 reads TGTGCCAGCAGCGTGGCGGGGGTCTACAATGAGCAGTTCTTC. Full variable domain (outside the CDR3, taken from reference TRBV9 and TRBJ2-1): DSGVTQTPKHLITATGQRVTLRCSPRSGDLSVYWYQQSLDQGLQFLIQYYNGEERAKGNILERFSAQQFPDLHSELNLSSLELGDSALYFCASSVAGVYNEQFFGPGTRLTVL.